What follows are 27 T cell receptor beta chains derived from one specimen sequenced in a study of T cells in Graves' hyperthyroidism and ophthalmopathy. It was RNA transcripts that yielded the amplified TCR beta CDR3 regions. The HTBI primer set was used in a first-round RT-PCR of the TCR CDR3. Using its own MiXCR run on the multiplex PCR reads, TCRdb lists one record per CDR3 protein. This sample carries 300,000 to 400,000 distinct CDR3 sequences, roughly 21% of them seen once, and the ten largest clones take under 55%. Material: blood. Receptors were obtained from a woman between 50 and 59 years old with Graves' hyperthyroidism.

This clonotype was picked up many times. This rearrangement joins TRBV3-1 to TRBJ1-1; TRBD1 matches 7 bases. The CDR3 is 16 residues long. CDR1 and CDR2 (germline): LGHDT, YNNKEL (reference sequence). V was pared by 3 bases and J by 1 base, with 8 bases of the junction left unmatched. The CDR3 sequence is CASSHQGRGRNTEAFF. CDR3 DNA sequence: TGTGCCAGCAGCCATCAAGGAAGGGGGCGGAACACTGAAGCTTTCTTT.

A few counts support this clonotype. The chain has TRBV19 and TRBJ1-5; D is possibly TRBD1 (6 bases). The V end was cut by 10 bases, the J end by 2 bases, with 21 bases between. CDR1 and CDR2 from the germline V gene are LNHDA and SQIVND (reference sequence). This CDR3 spans 16 amino acids. The CDR3 DNA reads as TGTGCCACCACGAAGGGACACGGGAGGGGCAATCAGCCCCAGCATTTT. It yields the protein CATTKGHGRGNQPQHF. Full variable domain (missing parts from reference TRBV19 and TRBJ1-5): DGGITQSPKYLFRKEGQNVTLSCEQNLNHDAMYWYRQDPGQGLRLIYYSQIVNDFQKGDIAEGYSVSREKKESFPLTVTSAQKNPTAFYLCATTKGHGRGNQPQHFGDGTRLSIL.

V and J are TRBV19 and TRBJ1-1, with D unclear. The CDR3 covers 12 residues. V was cut by 5 bases and J by 7 bases, with 11 bases left in between. Germline CDR1 reads LNHDA; CDR2 reads SQIVND (reference sequence). The CDR3 DNA is TGTGCCAGTAGTCAGAGGGTACATGAAGCTTTCTTT. Protein sequence: CASSQRVHEAFF.

The rearrangement joins TRBV25-1 to TRBJ2-7; TRBD1 matches at 8 bases. Germline loops: CDR1 MGHDK, CDR2 SYGVNS. The CDR3 covers 14 residues. Germline trimming cut 5 bases from V and 3 bases from J; bases unmatched to any gene: 6. CDR3 region: CASSRSGGFYEQYF. CDR3 nucleotides: TGTGCCAGCAGTAGGTCAGGGGGCTTCTACGAGCAGTACTTC.

The V gene is TRBV19, the J gene TRBJ2-1, with 9 bases fitting TRBD2. Germline V gene data show CDR1 as LNHDA and CDR2 as SQIVND (reference sequence). J gave up 8 bases and V 6 bases, and 14 bases lay outside the gene matches. The CDR3 is made up of 16 amino acids. DNA of the CDR3: TGTGCCAGTAGACTTGGGGTAGCGGGAGTGTTTGATGAGCAGTTCTTC. This encodes CASRLGVAGVFDEQFF.

This clonotype was observed many times. The chain couples TRBV10-1 to TRBJ2-2; the D gene is possibly TRBD1 (5 bases). Germline V gene lookup returns CDR1 WNHNN and CDR2 SYGVQD (reference sequence). The CDR3 is 14 residues long. The V end was cut by 5 bases, the J end by 6 bases, with 13 bases between. This CDR3 reads CASSSRRVAGELFF. The CDR3 DNA reads TGCGCCAGCAGTTCGCGCAGGGTCGCCGGGGAGCTGTTTTTT.

This clonotype was detected only once. This chain joins TRBV5-4 and TRBJ1-4, with D possibly TRBD1 on 6 matching bases. The CDR3 has 15 residues. The V end lost 4 bases, the J end lost 5 bases, and 15 bases lay between the germline ends. Germline V lookup: CDR1 SGHNT, CDR2 YYREEE (reference sequence). CDR3 loop: CASSATGTRNEKLFF. The DNA of the CDR3 is TGTGCCAGCAGCGCCACAGGGACACGGAATGAAAAACTGTTTTTT.

The rearrangement joins TRBV19 to TRBJ1-2, with 8 bases aligning to TRBD1. Germline CDR1 and CDR2: LNHDA and SQIVND (reference sequence). The ends lost 7 bases at V and 8 bases at J; junction bases unmatched: 9. The CDR3 runs to 13 residues. CDR3 in amino acids: CASTPSDREGYTF. CDR3 nucleotide sequence: TGTGCCAGTACCCCTTCGGACAGGGAGGGCTACACCTTC.

In this sample, this clonotype turned up many times. This sequence joins TRBV29-1 and TRBJ2-7, with a tentative D call TRBD1 (6 bases). Deletions cut 4 bases from V and 5 bases from J, with 15 bases between. Germline loops: CDR1 SQVTM, CDR2 ANQGSEA. The CDR3 runs 13 residues. CDR3: CSVGTGQYDEQYF. The CDR3 DNA follows: TGCAGCGTTGGGACCGGACAGTACGACGAGCAGTACTTC.

This clonotype was seen a handful of times. The V and J genes are TRBV28 and TRBJ1-6; D perhaps matches TRBD1 (6 bases). Between the trimmed V and J ends, which lost 5 bases and 0 bases, there was a span of 29 bases. Germline V lookup: CDR1 MDHEN, CDR2 SYDVKM. The CDR3 is made up of 22 amino acids. CDR3 amino acids: CASSLPLTGARQSSSYNSPLHF. The CDR3 DNA sequence: TGTGCCAGCAGTCTCCCCCTGACGGGGGCGAGGCAATCAAGCTCCTATAATTCACCCCTCCACTTT.

This clonotype was counted once. The chain recombines TRBV5-4 with TRBJ2-6, with a tentative D call TRBD1 (6 bases). This CDR3 has 17 amino acids. The V end was cut by 0 bases, the J end by 1 base, with 11 bases between. The V gene's germline CDR1 is SGHNT and CDR2 YYREEE (reference sequence). CDR3: CASSLGARGSGANVLTF. The CDR3, as DNA: TGTGCCAGCAGCTTGGGAGCCAGGGGTTCTGGGGCCAACGTCCTGACTTTC. Full variable domain (missing parts from reference TRBV5-4 and TRBJ2-6): ETGVTQSPTHLIKTRGQQVTLRCSSQSGHNTVSWYQQALGQGPQFIFQYYREEENGRGNFPPRFSGLQFPNYSSELNVNALELDDSALYLCASSLGARGSGANVLTFGAGSRLTVL.

In this sample, this clonotype turned up many times. The V gene is TRBV2, the J gene TRBJ1-3; possible D gene TRBD1, 5 bases. Trimming cost V 2 bases and J 2 bases, with 10 bases left between them. The germline V gene encodes CDR1 SNHLY and CDR2 FYNNEI. The CDR3 length is 15 residues. The CDR3 nucleotides read TGTGCCAGCAGTGAACAGGGTCTCACTGGAAACACCATATATTTT. Encoded protein: CASSEQGLTGNTIYF.

This clonotype was found many times. The chain couples TRBV2 to TRBJ2-2; D call uncertain. This CDR3 region has 14 residues. The ends were cut back, 5 bases at V and 4 bases at J, with 11 bases in the middle. CDR1 and CDR2 (germline): SNHLY, FYNNEI. CDR3 nucleotides: TGTGCCAGCAGTTCGTTTAAGGGCACCGGGGAGCTGTTTTTT. Protein product: CASSSFKGTGELFF.

The rearrangement uses TRBV20-1 and TRBJ2-5, with 8 bases lining up with TRBD2. J gave up 3 bases and V 4 bases, and 4 bases lay outside the gene matches. Germline-derived CDR1 and CDR2 are DFQATT and SNEGSKA (reference sequence). The CDR3 contains 13 residues. The DNA of the CDR3 is TGCAGTGCTACGGGACTAGAAAAAGAGACCCAGTACTTC. Protein product: CSATGLEKETQYF.

The sample holds many counts of this clonotype. The genes are TRBV27 and TRBJ2-7; 13 bases line up with TRBD2. V dropped 0 bases and J dropped 7; count of bases not matched to a gene: 3. Germline CDR1 MNHEY, CDR2 SMNVEV (reference sequence). The CDR3 runs 15 residues. As DNA, the CDR3 is TGTGCCAGCAGTTTATCCGGGACTAGCGGGGAGGAGCAGTACTTC. This gives the protein CASSLSGTSGEEQYF.

This clonotype was counted at least ten times. This chain connects TRBV2 to TRBJ1-1, with D tentatively TRBD1 (6 bases). Germline V gene sequence: CDR1 SNHLY, CDR2 FYNNEI. Trimming removed 10 bases at V and 0 bases at J, with 18 bases between. The CDR3 has 15 amino acids. The CDR3 reads CATYPFQGMNTEAFF. DNA for the CDR3: TGTGCCACCTACCCGTTCCAGGGGATGAACACTGAAGCTTTCTTT. Supplemented by reference TRBV2 and TRBJ1-1, the full variable domain reads EPEVTQTPSHQVTQMGQEVILRCVPISNHLYFYWYRQILGQKVEFLVSFYNNEISEKSEIFDDQFSVERPDGSNFTLKIRSTKLEDSAMYFCATYPFQGMNTEAFFGQGTRLTVV.

This clonotype appeared a few times. This rearrangement joins TRBV19 to TRBJ1-6; D is undetermined. V was pared by 5 bases and J by 12 bases, with 17 bases between. CDR3 length equals 14 residues. CDR1 and CDR2 (germline): LNHDA, SQIVND (reference sequence). As DNA, the CDR3 is TGTGCCAGTAGTCGAGACGGATATAAAGGACCCCTCCACTTT. Its translation is CASSRDGYKGPLHF. The full variable domain, its missing parts supplied by reference TRBV19 and TRBJ1-6, is DGGITQSPKYLFRKEGQNVTLSCEQNLNHDAMYWYRQDPGQGLRLIYYSQIVNDFQKGDIAEGYSVSREKKESFPLTVTSAQKNPTAFYLCASSRDGYKGPLHFGNGTRLTVT.

V and J are TRBV13 and TRBJ2-7, with unresolved D. The V and J ends lost 2 bases and 0 bases respectively, with 8 bases between them. The length of the CDR3 is 14 residues. Germline V gives CDR1 PRHDT, CDR2 FYEKMQ (reference sequence). The CDR3 here is CASSLSENSYEQYF. The CDR3 DNA follows: TGTGCCAGCAGCTTATCAGAGAACTCCTACGAGCAGTACTTC.

This clonotype occurred a few times. The chain links TRBV9 to TRBJ2-1, with 8 bases lining up with TRBD2. Germline loops: CDR1 SGDLS, CDR2 YYNGEE. The trim removed 1 base at V and 3 bases at J, leaving 3 bases unmatched. The CDR3 is made up of 15 amino acids. CDR3 loop: CASSVTLAGYNEQFF. The CDR3 bases are TGTGCCAGCAGCGTAACTCTAGCGGGCTACAATGAGCAGTTCTTC.

This sequence joins TRBV20-1 and TRBJ1-3; D unclear. V lost 7 bases, J lost 2 bases, and 12 bases lay in between. Germline lookup yields CDR1 DFQATT and CDR2 SNEGSKA (reference sequence). The length of the CDR3 is 13 residues. The CDR3 loop reads CSVGSDPGNTIYF. Here the CDR3 DNA reads TGCAGTGTTGGGAGTGATCCTGGAAACACCATATATTTT.

The rearrangement joins TRBV27 to TRBJ2-4; D unresolved. Germline V gives CDR1 MNHEY, CDR2 SMNVEV (reference sequence). The CDR3 is 13 residues long. Trimming stripped 6 bases from V and 10 bases from J, with 16 bases between. CDR3 protein: CASSLEPRFIQYF. The CDR3 DNA is TGTGCCAGCAGCCTCGAGCCTCGGTTTATTCAGTACTTC.

In this sample, this clonotype turned up a few times. The chain couples TRBV20-1 to TRBJ1-2, with TRBD1 as a possible D gene (6 bases). The germline CDR1 and CDR2 sequences are DFQATT and SNEGSKA (reference sequence). The CDR3 consists of 15 residues. Between the trimmed V and J ends, which lost 0 bases and 3 bases, there was a span of 14 bases. Here the CDR3 reads CSAREGGRLDYGYTF. The DNA of the CDR3 is TGCAGTGCTAGAGAGGGGGGGCGGTTGGACTATGGCTACACCTTC.

The J gene is TRBJ1-6, the V gene TRBV11-2; perhaps TRBD1 as D (5 bases). The CDR3 extends over 14 amino acids. The germline V gene has CDR1 SGHAT and CDR2 FQNNGV. Trimming removed 5 bases from V and 10 bases from J, with 15 bases in between. This CDR3 reads CASSRPGGRSPLHF. The DNA for the CDR3 is TGTGCCAGCAGCCGACCGGGGGGTCGGTCACCCCTCCACTTT.

This clonotype was seen at least ten times. V usage is TRBV4-1 and J usage is TRBJ2-2; tentatively, D is TRBD2 (5 bases). Germline CDR1 reads MGHRA; CDR2 reads YSYEKL. The CDR3 covers 15 residues. The V gene lost 1 base and the J gene lost 1 base, with 7 bases spanning the gap. CDR3 sequence reads: CASSQGGGNTGELFF. CDR3 bases: TGCGCCAGCAGCCAAGGCGGAGGGAACACCGGGGAGCTGTTTTTT.

This chain's CDR3 is CASSLGTGTGQYF. Written as DNA, the CDR3 is TGTGCCAGCAGCCTCGGGACGGGAACCGGGCAGTACTTC. V gene TRBV7-3 combines with J gene TRBJ2-7; the D gene could be TRBD1 or TRBD2 (5 bases each). V gave up 5 bases and J gave up 9 bases, with 17 bases separating them. The CDR3 contains 13 residues. Germline-derived CDR1 and CDR2 are SGHTA and FQGTGA.

This clonotype was detected only once. The V gene is TRBV29-1, the J gene TRBJ2-1; D gene unclear. CDR1 is SQVTM and CDR2 is ANQGSEA in the germline V gene. CDR3 size: 10 residues. Trimming took off 4 bases at V and 5 bases at J, with 3 bases between the two ends. The CDR3 DNA is TGCAGCGTTGCTAACAATGAGCAGTTCTTC. The encoded protein is CSVANNEQFF.

This clonotype was counted many times. This rearrangement joins TRBV6-5 to TRBJ2-1; possible D gene TRBD2, 6 bases. Trimming stripped 2 bases from V and 0 bases from J, with 14 bases between. This CDR3 is built from 17 residues. Germline CDR1 and CDR2: MNHEY and SVGAGI. CDR3 in amino acids: CASSYDTASASYNEQFF. Written as DNA, the CDR3 is TGTGCCAGCAGTTACGACACCGCTAGCGCCTCCTACAATGAGCAGTTCTTC.